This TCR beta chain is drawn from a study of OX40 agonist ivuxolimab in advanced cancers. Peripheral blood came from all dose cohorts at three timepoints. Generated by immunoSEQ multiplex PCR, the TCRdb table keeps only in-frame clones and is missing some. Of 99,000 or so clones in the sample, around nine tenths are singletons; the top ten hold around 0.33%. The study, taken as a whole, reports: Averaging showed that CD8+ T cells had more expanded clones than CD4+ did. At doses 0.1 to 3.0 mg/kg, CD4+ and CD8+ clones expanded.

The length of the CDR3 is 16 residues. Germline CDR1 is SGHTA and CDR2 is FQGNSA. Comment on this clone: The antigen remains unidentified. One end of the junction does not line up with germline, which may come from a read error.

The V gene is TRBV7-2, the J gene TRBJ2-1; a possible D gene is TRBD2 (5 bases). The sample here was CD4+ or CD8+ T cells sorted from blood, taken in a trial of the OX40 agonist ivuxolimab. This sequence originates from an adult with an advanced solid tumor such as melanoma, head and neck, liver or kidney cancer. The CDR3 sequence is CASSSRRPSSNNEQFF. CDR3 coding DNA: TGTGCCAGCAGCTCCAGGAGGCCATCCTCCAACAATGAGCAGTTCTTC.